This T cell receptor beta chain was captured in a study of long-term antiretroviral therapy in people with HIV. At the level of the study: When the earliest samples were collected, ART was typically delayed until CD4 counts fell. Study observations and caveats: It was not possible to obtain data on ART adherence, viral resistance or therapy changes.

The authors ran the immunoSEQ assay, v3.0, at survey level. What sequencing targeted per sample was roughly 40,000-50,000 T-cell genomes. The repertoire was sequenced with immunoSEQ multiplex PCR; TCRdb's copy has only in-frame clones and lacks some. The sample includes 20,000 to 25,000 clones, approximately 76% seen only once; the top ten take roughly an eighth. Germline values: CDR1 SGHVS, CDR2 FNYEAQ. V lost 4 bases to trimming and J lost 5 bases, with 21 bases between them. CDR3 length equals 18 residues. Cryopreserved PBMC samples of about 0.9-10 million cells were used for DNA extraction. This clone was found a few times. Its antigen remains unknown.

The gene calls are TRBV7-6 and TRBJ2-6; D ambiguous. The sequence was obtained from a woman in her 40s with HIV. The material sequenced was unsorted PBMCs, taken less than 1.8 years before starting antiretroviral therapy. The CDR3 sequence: CASSSAINSQSRANVLTF. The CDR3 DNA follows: TGTGCCAGCAGCTCCGCAATTAACTCACAAAGTCGGGCCAACGTCCTGACTTTC.